This TCR beta chain emerged from a study of CD8 T cells in Susac syndrome. The study's findings and limits: It was acknowledged in the study that the number of individuals who were included in its TCR sequencing and HLA analysis was relatively small.

Random-hexamer reverse transcription was applied to about 0.5 to 1 ug RNA. An immunoSEQ multiplex PCR generated amplified TCR beta CDR3 products spanning 54 Vbeta and 13 Jbeta. TCRdb reprocessed the immunoSEQ multiplex PCR reads via MiXCR and lists one record per CDR3 protein. The top ten hold around 0.2% of the sample, which has about 290,000 distinct CDR3 sequences, 75% to 85% seen once. A note on this clonotype: Its target is unknown.

The TCR sequence derives from a human donor with multiple sclerosis. The sequencing sample was made of CD8+ T cells from PBMCs.

The CDR3 loop is CASSYSSDRYYGYTF. The DNA of the CDR3 is TGTGCCAGCAGTTACTCGAGTGACAGATACTATGGCTACACCTTC. The chain links TRBV6-2 or TRBV6-3 to TRBJ1-2; weak D call: TRBD1 (5 bases). The CDR3 length is 15 residues. The V gene lost 0 bases and the J gene lost 3 bases, with 11 bases spanning the gap. In germline, CDR1 is MNHEY, CDR2 SVGEGT.